The entry below describes one TCR beta chain. Its antigen is not known. The sample is drawn from a study of response to subunit inactivated influenza vaccine. Study results and caveats: Each seasonal influenza vaccination recruits few new T cells, the authors suggested.

TCRdb processed the RT-PCR reads anew with MiXCR; each CDR3 protein has one entry. Counted here are roughly 700,000 distinct CDR3 sequences, less than 20% occurring once; the ten biggest clones make up 11%. This CDR3 is 18 amino acids long. The receptor comes from a man in his forties or fifties who received an inactivated influenza vaccine. The specimen was PBMCs from blood, collected less than 13 days after vaccination. The chain links TRBV21-1 to TRBJ2-7; the table calls TRBD2, which could not be checked here. TRBV21-1 is a recognized pseudogene. CDR3 DNA sequence: TGTGCCAGCAGCAATGACGGTACCGGGACTAGCGGGAGATACGAGCAGTACTTC. It translates to CASSNDGTGTSGRYEQYF.